In this sample, the clone carrying this T cell receptor (beta chain) turned up a few times. V lost 1 base, J lost 5 bases, and 6 bases lay in between. The V gene's germline CDR1 is SGHVS and CDR2 FQNEAQ. The CDR3 runs 13 residues. This entry belongs to a study of spatial heterogeneity in lung cancer. Study summary: Untreated early-stage non-small cell lung cancer patients, around 72 in total, were the donors. Sequencing was performed on follow-up PBMC samples when available, collected at a median of approximately 2 years after resection. Among detected sequences, beta-chain ones consistently exceeded alpha-chain ones in number.

Time point indicated: blood at routine non-recurrence follow-up after resection. In each case, whole RNA from tumor, nontumor lung or frozen PBMC was sequenced unsorted. TCRdb analysed the 5' RACE reads with MiXCR anew, one entry per CDR3 protein. Here the sample spans 50,000 to 60,000 distinct CDR3 sequences, 7.4% being singletons. Material: PBMCs, obtained at follow-up. The rearrangement uses TRBV7-8 and TRBJ1-5, with D maybe TRBD1 (5 bases). This receptor was obtained from a female donor with early-stage non-small cell lung cancer. Here the CDR3 reads CASSLGGYQPQHF. The DNA of the CDR3 is TGTGCCAGCAGCTTAGGGGGGTATCAGCCCCAGCATTTT.